This TCR beta chain was sequenced for a study of beta chain features in type 1 diabetes. Overall study findings and caveats: A greater similarity of naive, central memory and Treg TCRB repertoires was seen among patients than among healthy donors. Cells with high TCR expression could be over-represented when cDNA is sequenced.

The investigators reverse transcribed all of the isolated RNA, so they sequenced expressed TCRB transcripts. TCRdb's table, derived via immunoSEQ multiplex PCR, lists solely in-frame clones and lacks some. The sample has roughly 330,000 clones; roughly 9.6% are singletons. In regard to this clone: The antigen is unknown.

The ends were cut back, 6 bases at V and 5 bases at J, with 7 bases in the middle. Looked up from germline, CDR1 is LNHDA and CDR2 is SQIVND (reference sequence). CDR3 length equals 11 residues. This chain joins TRBV19 and TRBJ2-5; D is uncertain. The receptor's source is a woman aged 25 to 39 in good health. Sequencing was carried out using naive CD4+ T cells from blood. In DNA form, the CDR3 reads TGTGCCAGTAGGGTCCGGGAGACCCAGTACTTC. This codes for CASRVRETQYF.